The entry below gives a single T cell receptor beta chain sequence along with its context. Produced via immunoSEQ multiplex PCR; TCRdb's table is partial and in-frame only. The data contain 700,000 to 750,000 clones, 70% to 90% of them singletons. This entry belongs to a study of shared T cell receptors in the human thymus. The CDR3 runs 16 residues. The V gene lost 0 bases and the J gene lost 0 bases, with 9 bases spanning the gap. CDR1 is MGHRA and CDR2 is YSYEKL in the germline V gene. The same specimen was also included in a second study, on human thymus T cells. From that paper: Infants, healthy and Finnish, who were having corrective surgery for congenital heart defects served as donors. The study used thymus tissue resected during corrective heart surgery. Gene usage for V and J segments appeared biased in thymic and blood repertoires. Related research found strongly overlapping thymic repertoires in unrelated individuals.

The sequenced sample was thymocytes. The sequence came from a girl less than two years old with a congenital heart defect. V and J are TRBV4-1 and TRBJ1-3, with D unresolved. CDR3 amino acids: CASSQDLVYSGNTIYF. The CDR3 DNA is TGCGCCAGCAGCCAAGATCTCGTCTACTCTGGAAACACCATATATTTT.